This is a list of T cell receptor beta chains from one sample in a study of early T cells in non-severe SARS-CoV-2 infection. TCRdb passed the 5' RACE reads through MiXCR, listing each CDR3 protein once. The repertoire has under 25,000 distinct CDR3 sequences, 4.5% to 5% of them found once; the top ten carry under 20%. The sample consisted of whole blood. The receptors originated from an adult who was a healthcare worker with PCR-confirmed SARS-CoV-2 infection or an uninfected control (not recorded which). Both conserved end residues are part of each CDR3. The D gene is left open where the match is weak. Clone size is not always given. Where it is, it says once, few, many or a class for expanded clones.

>many|TRBV7-2|TRBD1|TRBJ1-2
CASSLGQGANYGYTF
TGTGCCAGCAGCTTAGGGCAGGGGGCTAACTATGGCTACACCTTC
>.|TRBV7-9|.|TRBJ2-7
CASSLLQGEQYF
TGTGCCAGCAGCTTACTCCAGGGCGAGCAGTACTTC
>many|TRBV7-3|.|TRBJ2-3
CASSYGQPTDTQYF
TGTGCCAGCAGCTACGGACAGCCCACAGATACGCAGTATTTT
>many|TRBV7-9|.|TRBJ2-6
CASSSLGGASGANVLTF
TGTGCCAGCAGCTCCCTAGGGGGGGCCTCTGGGGCCAACGTCCTGACTTTC
>few|TRBV19|.|TRBJ2-6
CASSPLDSSGANVLTF
TGTGCCAGTAGTCCTCTGGACAGCTCTGGGGCCAACGTCCTGACTTTC
>few|TRBV7-9|.|TRBJ1-1
CASSGRGRISTEAFF
TGTGCCAGCAGCGGGAGGGGCAGGATTTCCACTGAAGCTTTCTTT
>few|TRBV10-2|.|TRBJ2-7
CASSPRAYEQYF
TGCGCCAGCAGCCCCAGAGCCTACGAGCAGTACTTC
>.|TRBV29-1|TRBD1|TRBJ1-4
CSVGQGAQSEKLFF
TGCAGCGTTGGTCAGGGGGCGCAAAGTGAAAAACTGTTTTTT
>medium-sized|TRBV19|.|TRBJ1-5
CASSHLQLTGGLGQPQHF
TGTGCCAGTAGTCATTTGCAATTGACGGGGGGCTTAGGTCAGCCCCAGCATTTT
>many|TRBV6-4|.|TRBJ2-2
CASSATPGTGELFF
TGTGCCAGCAGTGCCACCCCAGGGACCGGGGAGCTGTTTTTT
>few|TRBV25-1|TRBD1|TRBJ2-5
CASSSRGPETQYF
TGTGCCAGCAGTAGCAGGGGGCCAGAGACCCAGTACTTC
>.|TRBV30|.|TRBJ2-7
CASRARTEGEQYF
TGTGCCTCCAGGGCTCGTACGGAGGGAGAGCAGTACTTC
>.|TRBV9|.|TRBJ2-7
CASSVDAQREQYF
TGTGCCAGCAGCGTAGATGCCCAAAGAGAACAGTACTTC
>.|TRBV27|.|TRBJ2-4
CASRMMTRQASWDIQYF
TGTGCCAGCAGAATGATGACCCGACAGGCATCATGGGACATTCAGTACTTC
>many|TRBV5-1|.|TRBJ2-2
CASSLDGRRNTGELFF
TGCGCCAGCAGCTTGGATGGCCGAAGGAACACCGGGGAGCTGTTTTTT
>many|TRBV9|.|TRBJ1-1
CASSVETNTEAFF
TGTGCCAGCAGCGTAGAGACGAACACTGAAGCTTTCTTT
>.|TRBV7-8|.|TRBJ2-7
CASSRGHLRSSYEQYF
TGTGCCAGCAGCCGGGGACACTTAAGGAGCTCCTACGAGCAGTACTTC
>few|TRBV3-1|TRBD2|TRBJ2-2
CASSQAGGSTGELFF
TGTGCCAGCAGCCAAGCGGGGGGTAGTACCGGGGAGCTGTTTTTT
>many|TRBV4-3|.|TRBJ2-3
CASSQEVRGAWTDTQYF
TGCGCCAGCAGCCAAGAGGTGAGGGGGGCCTGGACAGATACGCAGTATTTT
>many|TRBV2|.|TRBJ2-6
CASSDDSWIGANVLTF
TGTGCCAGCAGTGATGACAGTTGGATAGGGGCCAACGTCCTGACTTTC
>many|TRBV6-5|.|TRBJ2-3
CASSVASIEADTQYF
TGTGCCAGCAGCGTTGCCTCGATCGAGGCAGATACGCAGTATTTT
>many|TRBV12-3/TRBV12-4|TRBD2|TRBJ2-1
CASTERDPYNEQFF
TGTGCCAGCACCGAGCGGGACCCCTACAATGAGCAGTTCTTC
>many|TRBV11-3|TRBD2|TRBJ2-1
CASSLREAGGNEQFF
TGTGCCAGCAGCTTACGGGAGGCGGGGGGGAATGAGCAGTTCTTC
>many|TRBV5-6|.|TRBJ2-1
CASSFSTERRTNEQFF
TGTGCCAGCAGCTTTTCGACTGAGCGGAGGACGAATGAGCAGTTCTTC